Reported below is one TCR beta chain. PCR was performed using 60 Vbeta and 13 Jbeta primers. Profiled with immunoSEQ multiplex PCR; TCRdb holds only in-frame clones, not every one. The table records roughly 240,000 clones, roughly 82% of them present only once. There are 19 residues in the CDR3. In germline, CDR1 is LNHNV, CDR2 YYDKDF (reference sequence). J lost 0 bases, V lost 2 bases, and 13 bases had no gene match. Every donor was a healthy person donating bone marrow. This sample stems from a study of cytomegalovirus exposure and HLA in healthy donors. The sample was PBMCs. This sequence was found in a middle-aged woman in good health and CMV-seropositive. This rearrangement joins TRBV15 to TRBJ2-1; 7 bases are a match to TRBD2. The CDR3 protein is CATSRSWRLAASSYNEQFF. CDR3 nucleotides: TGTGCCACCAGCAGATCATGGAGGCTAGCGGCAAGCTCCTACAATGAGCAGTTCTTC.